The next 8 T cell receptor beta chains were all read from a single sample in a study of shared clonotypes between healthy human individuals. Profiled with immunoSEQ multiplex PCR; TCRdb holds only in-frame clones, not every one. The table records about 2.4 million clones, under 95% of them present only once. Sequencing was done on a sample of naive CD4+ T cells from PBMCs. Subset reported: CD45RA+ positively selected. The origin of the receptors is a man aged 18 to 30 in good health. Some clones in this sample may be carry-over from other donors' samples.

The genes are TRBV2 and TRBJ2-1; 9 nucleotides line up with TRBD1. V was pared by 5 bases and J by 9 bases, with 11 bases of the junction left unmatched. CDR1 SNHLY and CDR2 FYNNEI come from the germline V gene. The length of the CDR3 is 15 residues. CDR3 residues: CASSITGTGHSEQFF. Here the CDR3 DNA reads TGTGCCAGCAGTATAACCGGGACAGGGCACAGTGAGCAGTTCTTC.

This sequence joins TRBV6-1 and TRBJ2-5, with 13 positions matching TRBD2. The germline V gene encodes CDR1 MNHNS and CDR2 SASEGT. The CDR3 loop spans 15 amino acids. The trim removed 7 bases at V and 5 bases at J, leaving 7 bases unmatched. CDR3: CASTSTSGRTETQYF. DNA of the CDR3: TGTGCCAGCACCTCGACTAGCGGGAGGACGGAGACCCAGTACTTC.

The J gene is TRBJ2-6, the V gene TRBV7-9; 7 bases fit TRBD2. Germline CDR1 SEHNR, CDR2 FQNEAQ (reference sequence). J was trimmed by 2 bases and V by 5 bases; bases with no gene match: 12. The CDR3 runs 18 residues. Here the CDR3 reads CASSQIGGIETGANVLTF. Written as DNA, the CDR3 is TGTGCCAGCAGCCAAATCGGGGGGATTGAAACTGGGGCCAACGTCCTGACTTTC.

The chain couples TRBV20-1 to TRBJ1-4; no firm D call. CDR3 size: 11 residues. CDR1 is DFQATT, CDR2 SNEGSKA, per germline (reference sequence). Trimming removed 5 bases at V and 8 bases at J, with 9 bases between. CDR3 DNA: TGCAGTGCTGGAAACTGGGAAAAACTGTTTTTT. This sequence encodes CSAGNWEKLFF.

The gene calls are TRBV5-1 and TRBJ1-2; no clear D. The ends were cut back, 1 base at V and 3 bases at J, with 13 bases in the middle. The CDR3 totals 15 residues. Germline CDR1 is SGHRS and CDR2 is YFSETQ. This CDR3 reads CASSLSPGQDYGYTF. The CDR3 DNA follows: TGCGCCAGCAGCTTGTCCCCCGGGCAGGACTATGGCTACACCTTC.

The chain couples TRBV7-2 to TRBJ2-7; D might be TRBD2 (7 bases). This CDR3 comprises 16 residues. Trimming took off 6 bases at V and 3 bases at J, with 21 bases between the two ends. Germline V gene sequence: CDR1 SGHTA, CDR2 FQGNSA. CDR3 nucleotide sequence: TGTGCCAGCAGGCAAAGGGGGAGGGACCCAAGCTACGAGCAGTACTTC. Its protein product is CASRQRGRDPSYEQYF.

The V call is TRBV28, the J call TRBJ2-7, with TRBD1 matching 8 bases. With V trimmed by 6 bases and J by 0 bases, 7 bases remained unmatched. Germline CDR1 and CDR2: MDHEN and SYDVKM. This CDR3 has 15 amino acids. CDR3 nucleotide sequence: TGTGCCAGCAGGGCCTTGGGACAGGCCTCCTACGAGCAGTACTTC. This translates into CASRALGQASYEQYF.

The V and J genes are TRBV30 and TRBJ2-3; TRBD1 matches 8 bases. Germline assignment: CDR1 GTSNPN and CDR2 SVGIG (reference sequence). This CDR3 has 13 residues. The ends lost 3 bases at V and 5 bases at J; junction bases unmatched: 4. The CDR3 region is CAWRGTGRDTQYF. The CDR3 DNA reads TGTGCCTGGAGGGGGACAGGCCGAGATACGCAGTATTTT.